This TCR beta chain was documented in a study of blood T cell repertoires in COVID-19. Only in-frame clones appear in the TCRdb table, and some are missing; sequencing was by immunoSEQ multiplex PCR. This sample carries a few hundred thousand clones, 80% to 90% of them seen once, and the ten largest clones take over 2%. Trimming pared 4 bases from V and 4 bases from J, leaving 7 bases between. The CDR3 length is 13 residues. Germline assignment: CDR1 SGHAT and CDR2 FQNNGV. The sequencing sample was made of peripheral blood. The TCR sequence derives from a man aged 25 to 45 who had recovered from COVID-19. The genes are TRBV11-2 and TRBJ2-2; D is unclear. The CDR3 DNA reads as TGTGCCAGCAGCTCCCTGAGCACCGGGGAGCTGTTTTTT. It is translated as CASSSLSTGELFF.